This paragraph reports one T cell receptor beta chain. No antigen is known for it. The CDR3 end is not reached by the read, which stops 3 residues before it; the germline J gene fills it in. The data are from a study of T cells in women clearing cervical HPV infection. Turning to the study itself: Case blood drawn at lesion detection; control blood after infection cleared. Study-level points and caveats: It is unknown whether associations predate infection; no effector/memory or HPV-specific sorting.

The data were produced by immunoSEQ multiplex PCR, yet TCRdb's version contains in-frame clones alone and is incomplete. This repertoire includes fewer than 35,000 clones. Per the germline V gene, CDR1 is SGHVS and CDR2 is FQNEAQ. CDR3 length: 18 amino acids. This TCR was sampled from a woman aged 18-70 years with a cervical HPV16 infection that either progressed to CIN3+ or cleared (not recorded which). The sequenced sample consisted of blood buffy coat. The chain carries TRBV7-8 and TRBJ2-2; TRBD1 aligns across 10 bases. This chain's CDR3 is CASSLGQGAALFNEKLFF. CDR3 DNA (partial): TGTGCCAGCAGCTTAGGACAGGGGGCCGCCCTGTTCAATGAAAAG.